This TCR beta chain stems from a study of blood T cells in healthy people across ages (dated by TCRdb to between 2014 and 2017). About the study as a whole: Template switching captured roughly one uniquely barcoded TCR beta cDNA molecule per two T cells in model experiments. The study analyzed two additional independent replicas of 1 million unique cDNA reads from the same blood draw for two donors, one aged 18 to 30 and one aged 80 or older. Age-related changes in TCR beta repertoire diversity were measured in the study by deep sequencing normalized with unique cDNA molecular identifiers. Donors of different ages were randomly distributed across sequencing lanes to avoid experimental bias. Four age groups were formed from the donors: young (average 16 years), middle-aged (less than 40), aged (about 62) and long-lived (about 80).

Library prep was done by 5' RACE. TCRdb shows the sequencer as Illumina HiSeq 2500. The second PCR ran for roughly 7 to 11 cycles and used a J-beta primer mix along with a sample-barcoded 5' primer. Each TCR beta cDNA molecule received a unique molecular identifier from a template-switch 5' adaptor carrying 12 random nucleotides. Each sample yielded at least 2.5 million CDR3-containing paired-end reads. All of the RNA was converted into first-strand cDNA using the Mint cDNA synthesis kit, with a TRBC-specific oligonucleotide serving as the primer. All cDNA was treated with uracil-DNA glycosylase and then went through a first 18-cycle PCR with the universal primers M1SS and BC2_uni_R. The original methods were these. Each sample was normalized by randomly selecting 1 million high-quality reads, each carrying a distinct molecular identifier. Reads with shared molecular identifiers were discarded instead of being binned into consensus sequences. MiTCR, with a Q25 quality threshold and the strictest error-elimination algorithm, was used for CDR3 identification, clonotype clustering and error correction. A nonparametric unseen species model with Euler transformation was used to estimate lower-bound total TCR beta diversity. TCRdb trimmed the raw reads at Q25, called clones with MiXCR and kept productive beta chains. Identical CDR3 proteins give one entry, which carries the most common genes and DNA. V and J calls and clone size were set by TCRdb, not the authors. The table for this sample lists just under 750,000 distinct CDR3 sequences; around a fifth of them were counted only once. Clones ranked in the top ten supply 22% of the sample.

This clonotype was recorded a few times. Which antigen it targets is not known. The sample holds no much larger clone one base away, and base qualities are not on file. Study-wide conclusions, independent of this receptor: Compared with the aged group, more naive CD4+ T cells, fewer expanded clones and increased TCR diversity were shown by the long-lived group, suggesting age selection. Conclusive comparison of naive and antigen-experienced compartments was prevented by the profiling of bulk unsorted PBMCs. Estimates of total diversity from one million sequenced T cells were regarded as lower bounds and underestimates. Observed TCR beta diversity per million T cells fell roughly linearly with age, and a significant reduction was already apparent by age approximately 41. Donor CMV infection status was unknown, potentially confounding age-related changes in expanded clonotypes. There was a strong correlation between observed TCR beta diversity and the percentage of naive T cells measured by flow cytometry.

Donors were roughly 40 systemically healthy Caucasian individuals from Russia aged roughly 6 to 90 years. Each donor gave approximately 9.4 milliliters of peripheral blood, drawn into EDTA-treated Vacutainer tubes. Ficoll-Paque density-gradient centrifugation was used to isolate PBMCs, with at least 6.5 million per sample. Total RNA, at least 5 micrograms per sample, was extracted from PBMCs with Trizol reagent. For every donor, an aliquot of PBMCs went through flow cytometry to measure the percentages of naive CD45RAhigh/CD27high T cells. Specimen: blood. This TCR came from a man aged 70-80 years in good health.

At the DNA level, the sequence is TGTGCCAGCAGGAATCGGGGGGTCGGTAGTAGTGGGATGCACAATGAGCAGTTCTTC. Its protein product is CASRNRGVGSSGMHNEQFF. The sequence joins TRBV6-1 to TRBJ2-1, with 7 bases aligning to TRBD2. Reading from cysteine to phenylalanine, the CDR3 counts 19 amino acids. Only the CDR3 DNA is retained, 57 bases long and in frame from the first base. As encoded in the germline V gene, CDR1 is MNHNS while CDR2 is SASEGT. Ends trimmed: V by 6 bases, J by 5 bases; bases unmatched to a gene: 22.